The source of this TCR beta chain is a study of regulatory T cells in long-lasting Graves disease. Overall study: To qualify as persistent, Graves' disease required over 5 years of antithyroid drugs with positive TSH receptor antibodies. Whole-study results and caveats: Preferential use of TRBV28, TRBJ1-2 and TRBJ2-5 was seen in persistent disease. Persistent patients had more shared public clonotypes (around 2,800) than new patients (about 1,000).

Construction of the TCR beta libraries employed iRepertoire HTBI primers in conjunction with Arm-PCR of CDR3 regions. MiXCR, run by TCRdb on the multiplex PCR reads, gives a single entry per CDR3 protein. The sample contains about 400,000 distinct CDR3 sequences, about 20% of which appear only once. This clonotype was found a few times. Its antigen remains unknown. With 6 bases removed from V and 7 bases from J, the gap between germline ends came to 13 bases. Germline values: CDR1 SNHLY, CDR2 FYNNEI. CDR3 length: 13 amino acids. The time point is: persistent/refractory GD, antithyroid drugs over 5 years with positive TRAb. The authors made the TCR library using RNA they extracted from PBMCs. An endocrinology department located in Xi'an, China, was where the patients came from.

The source material was peripheral blood mononuclear cells (PBMCs), sampled when the disease was refractory, from a patient treated with antithyroid drugs. This sequence was found in a female donor with Graves disease. This rearrangement joins TRBV2 to TRBJ2-1, with D possibly being TRBD1 or TRBD2 (5 bases each). This CDR3 reads CASSGDGANEQFF. The CDR3 DNA reads TGTGCCAGCAGCGGGGACGGGGCGAATGAGCAGTTCTTC.